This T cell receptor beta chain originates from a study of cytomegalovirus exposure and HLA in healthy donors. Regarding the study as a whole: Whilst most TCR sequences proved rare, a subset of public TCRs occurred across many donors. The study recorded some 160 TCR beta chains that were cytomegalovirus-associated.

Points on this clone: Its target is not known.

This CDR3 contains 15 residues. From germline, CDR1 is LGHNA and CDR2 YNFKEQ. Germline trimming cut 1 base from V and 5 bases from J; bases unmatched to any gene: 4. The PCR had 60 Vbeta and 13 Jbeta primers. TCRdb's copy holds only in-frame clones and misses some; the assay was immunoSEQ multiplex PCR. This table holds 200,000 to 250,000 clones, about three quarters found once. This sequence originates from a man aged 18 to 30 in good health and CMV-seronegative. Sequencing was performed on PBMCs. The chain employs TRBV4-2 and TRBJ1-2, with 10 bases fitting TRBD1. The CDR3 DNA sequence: TGTGCCAGCAGCCAAGCGGGACAGGGGTTGTATGGCTACACCTTC. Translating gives CASSQAGQGLYGYTF.